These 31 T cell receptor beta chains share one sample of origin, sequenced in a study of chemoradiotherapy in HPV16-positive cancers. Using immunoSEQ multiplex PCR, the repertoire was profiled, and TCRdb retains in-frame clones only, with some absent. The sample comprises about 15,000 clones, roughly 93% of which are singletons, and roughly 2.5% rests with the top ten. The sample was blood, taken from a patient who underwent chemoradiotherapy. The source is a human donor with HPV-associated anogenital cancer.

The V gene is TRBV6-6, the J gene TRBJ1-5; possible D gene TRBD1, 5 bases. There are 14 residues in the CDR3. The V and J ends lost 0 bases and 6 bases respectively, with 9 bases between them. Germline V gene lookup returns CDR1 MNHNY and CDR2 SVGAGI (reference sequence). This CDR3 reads CASSYSGAGQPQHF. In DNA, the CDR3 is TGTGCCAGCAGTTACTCTGGGGCGGGTCAGCCCCAGCATTTT.

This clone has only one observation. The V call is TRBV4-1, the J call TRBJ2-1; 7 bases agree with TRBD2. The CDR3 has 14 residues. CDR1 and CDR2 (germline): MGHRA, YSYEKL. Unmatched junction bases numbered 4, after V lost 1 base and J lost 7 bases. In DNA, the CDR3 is TGCGCCAGCAGCCAAGGGACTAGATCGAATGAGCAGTTCTTC. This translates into CASSQGTRSNEQFF.

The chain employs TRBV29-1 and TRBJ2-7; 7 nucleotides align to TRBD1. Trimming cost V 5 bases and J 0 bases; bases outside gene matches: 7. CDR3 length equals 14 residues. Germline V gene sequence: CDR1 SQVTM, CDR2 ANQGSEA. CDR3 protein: CSVRPGQSSYEQYF. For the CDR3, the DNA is TGCAGCGTTCGACCGGGACAGAGCTCCTACGAGCAGTACTTC.

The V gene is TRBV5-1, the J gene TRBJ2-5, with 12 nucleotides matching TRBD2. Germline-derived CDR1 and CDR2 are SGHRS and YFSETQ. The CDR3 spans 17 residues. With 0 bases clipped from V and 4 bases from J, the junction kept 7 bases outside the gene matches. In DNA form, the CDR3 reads TGCGCCAGCAGCTTGGGGCTGCTAGCGGGGGGGGCAGAGACCCAGTACTTC. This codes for CASSLGLLAGGAETQYF.

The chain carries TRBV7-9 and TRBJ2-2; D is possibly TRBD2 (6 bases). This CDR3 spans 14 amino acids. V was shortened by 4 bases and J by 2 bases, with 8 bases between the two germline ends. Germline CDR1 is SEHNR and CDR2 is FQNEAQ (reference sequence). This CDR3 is CASSSGLNTGELFF. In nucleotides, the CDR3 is TGTGCCAGCAGCTCAGGACTAAACACCGGGGAGCTGTTTTTT.

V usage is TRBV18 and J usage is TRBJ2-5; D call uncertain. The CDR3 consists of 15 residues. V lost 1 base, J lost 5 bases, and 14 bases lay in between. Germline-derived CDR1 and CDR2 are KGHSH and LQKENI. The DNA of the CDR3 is TGTGCCAGCTCACCACTTGCTGTCCTTGGGGAGACCCAGTACTTC. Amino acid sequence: CASSPLAVLGETQYF.

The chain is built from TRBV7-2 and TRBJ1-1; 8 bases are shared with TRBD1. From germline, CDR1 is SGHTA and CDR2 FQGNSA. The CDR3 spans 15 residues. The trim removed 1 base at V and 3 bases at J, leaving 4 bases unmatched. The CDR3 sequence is CASSLDYRGDTEAFF. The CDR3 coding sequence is TGTGCCAGCAGCTTAGATTACAGGGGGGACACTGAAGCTTTCTTT.

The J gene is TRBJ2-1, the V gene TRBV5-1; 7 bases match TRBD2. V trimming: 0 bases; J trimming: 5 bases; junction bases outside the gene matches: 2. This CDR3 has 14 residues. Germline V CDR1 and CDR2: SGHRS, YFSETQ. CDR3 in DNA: TGCGCCAGCAGCTTGGCTAGCGGTGACAATGAGCAGTTCTTC. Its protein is CASSLASGDNEQFF.

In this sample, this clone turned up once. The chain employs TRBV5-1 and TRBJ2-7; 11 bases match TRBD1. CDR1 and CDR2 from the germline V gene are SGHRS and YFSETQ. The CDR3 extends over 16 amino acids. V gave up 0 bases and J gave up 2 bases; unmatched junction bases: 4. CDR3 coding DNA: TGCGCCAGCAGCTTGGATGGGACAGGGGGAACCTACGAGCAGTACTTC. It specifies CASSLDGTGGTYEQYF.

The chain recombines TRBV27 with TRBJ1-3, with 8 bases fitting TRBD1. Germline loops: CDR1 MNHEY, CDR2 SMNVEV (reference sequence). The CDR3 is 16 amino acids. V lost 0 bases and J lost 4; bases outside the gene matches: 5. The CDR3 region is CASSLSGTGKGNTIYF. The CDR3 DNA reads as TGTGCCAGCAGTTTATCCGGGACAGGCAAAGGAAACACCATATATTTT.

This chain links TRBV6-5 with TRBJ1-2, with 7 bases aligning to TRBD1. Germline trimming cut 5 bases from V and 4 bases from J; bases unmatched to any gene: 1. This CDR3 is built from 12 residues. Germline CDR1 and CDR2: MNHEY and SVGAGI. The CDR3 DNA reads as TGTGCCAGCAGTAGGGACAGCTATGGCTACACCTTC. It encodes CASSRDSYGYTF.

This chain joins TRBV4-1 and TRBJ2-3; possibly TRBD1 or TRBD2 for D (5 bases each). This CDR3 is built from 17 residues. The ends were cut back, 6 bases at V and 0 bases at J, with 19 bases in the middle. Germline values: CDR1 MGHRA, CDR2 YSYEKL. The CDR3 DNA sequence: TGCGCCAGCAGGAGGGGACGGGGATACCTTAGCACAGATACGCAGTATTTT. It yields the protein CASRRGRGYLSTDTQYF.

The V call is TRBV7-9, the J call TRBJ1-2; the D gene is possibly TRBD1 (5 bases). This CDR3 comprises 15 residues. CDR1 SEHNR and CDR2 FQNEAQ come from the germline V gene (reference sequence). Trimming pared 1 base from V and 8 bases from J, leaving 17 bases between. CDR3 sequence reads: CASSLGNRTPGGYTF. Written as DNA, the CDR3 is TGTGCCAGCAGCTTAGGGAACAGGACCCCTGGGGGCTACACCTTC.

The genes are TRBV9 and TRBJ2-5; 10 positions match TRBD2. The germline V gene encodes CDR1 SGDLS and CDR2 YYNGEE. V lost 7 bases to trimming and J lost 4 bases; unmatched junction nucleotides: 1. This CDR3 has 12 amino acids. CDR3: CASSSGGETQYF. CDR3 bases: TGTGCCAGCTCTAGCGGGGGAGAGACCCAGTACTTC.

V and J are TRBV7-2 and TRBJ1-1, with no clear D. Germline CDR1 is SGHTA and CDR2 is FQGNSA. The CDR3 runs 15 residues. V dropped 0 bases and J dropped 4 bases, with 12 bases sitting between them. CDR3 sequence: CASSLATQGFTEAFF. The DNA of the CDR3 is TGTGCCAGCAGCTTAGCGACACAAGGTTTCACTGAAGCTTTCTTT.

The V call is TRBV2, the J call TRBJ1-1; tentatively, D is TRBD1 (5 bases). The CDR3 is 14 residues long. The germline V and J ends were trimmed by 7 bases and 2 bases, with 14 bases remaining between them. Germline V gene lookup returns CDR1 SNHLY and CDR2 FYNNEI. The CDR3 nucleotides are TGTGCCAGCAAGAAAGGAGACAGCAACACTGAAGCTTTCTTT. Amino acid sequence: CASKKGDSNTEAFF.

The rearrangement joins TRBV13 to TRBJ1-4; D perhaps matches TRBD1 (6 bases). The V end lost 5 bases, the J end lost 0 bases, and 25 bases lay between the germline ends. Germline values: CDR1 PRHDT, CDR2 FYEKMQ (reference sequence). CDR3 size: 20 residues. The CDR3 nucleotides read TGTGCCAGCAGCCCCGGAGGGTCTCCGACAGGAACCACAACTAATGAAAAACTGTTTTTT. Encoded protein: CASSPGGSPTGTTTNEKLFF.

CDR3 protein: CASSPSAQALGYTF. Here the CDR3 DNA reads TGTGCCAGCTCACCATCAGCACAGGCTCTAGGCTACACCTTC. The rearrangement links TRBV18 to TRBJ1-2; tentative D call: TRBD1 (5 bases). Germline values: CDR1 KGHSH, CDR2 LQKENI. V was clipped by 2 bases and J by 8 bases, with 15 bases between them. The CDR3 has 14 amino acids.

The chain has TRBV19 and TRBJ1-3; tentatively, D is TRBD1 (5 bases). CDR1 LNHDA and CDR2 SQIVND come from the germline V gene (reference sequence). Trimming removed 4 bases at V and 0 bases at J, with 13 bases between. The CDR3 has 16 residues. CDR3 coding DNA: TGTGCCAGTAGTAGTCAGGGTAGGAGCTCTGGAAACACCATATATTTT. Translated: CASSSQGRSSGNTIYF.

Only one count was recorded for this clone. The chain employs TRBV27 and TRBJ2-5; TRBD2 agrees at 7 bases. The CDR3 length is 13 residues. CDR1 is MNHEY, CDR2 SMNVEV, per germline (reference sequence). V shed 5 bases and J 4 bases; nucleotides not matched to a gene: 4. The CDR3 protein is CASSAREGETQYF. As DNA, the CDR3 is TGTGCCAGCAGTGCCAGGGAGGGAGAGACCCAGTACTTC.

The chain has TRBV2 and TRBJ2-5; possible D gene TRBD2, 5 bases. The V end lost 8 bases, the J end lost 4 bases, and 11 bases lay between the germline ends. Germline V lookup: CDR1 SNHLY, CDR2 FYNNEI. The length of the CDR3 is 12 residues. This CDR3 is CASRFGVETQYF. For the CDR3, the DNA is TGTGCCAGCCGCTTCGGGGTAGAGACCCAGTACTTC.

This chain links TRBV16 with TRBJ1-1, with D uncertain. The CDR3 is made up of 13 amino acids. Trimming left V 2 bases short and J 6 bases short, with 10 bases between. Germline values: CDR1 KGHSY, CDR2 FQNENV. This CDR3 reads CASSQPSGAEAFF. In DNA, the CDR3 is TGTGCCAGCAGCCAACCCAGCGGGGCTGAAGCTTTCTTT.

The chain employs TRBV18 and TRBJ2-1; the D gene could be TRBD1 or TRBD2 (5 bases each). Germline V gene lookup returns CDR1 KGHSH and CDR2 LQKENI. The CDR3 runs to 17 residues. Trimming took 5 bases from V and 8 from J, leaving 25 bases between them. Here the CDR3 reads CASSSEPGDLIEDEQFF. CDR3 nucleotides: TGTGCCAGCTCATCAGAACCCGGGGACCTAATAGAGGATGAGCAGTTCTTC.

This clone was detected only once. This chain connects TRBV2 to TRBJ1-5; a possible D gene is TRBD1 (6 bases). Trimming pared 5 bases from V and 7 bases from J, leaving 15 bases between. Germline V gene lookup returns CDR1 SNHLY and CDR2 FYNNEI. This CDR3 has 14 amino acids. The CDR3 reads CASSRTDRGQPQHF. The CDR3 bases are TGTGCCAGCAGTCGGACAGACCGTGGCCAGCCCCAGCATTTT.

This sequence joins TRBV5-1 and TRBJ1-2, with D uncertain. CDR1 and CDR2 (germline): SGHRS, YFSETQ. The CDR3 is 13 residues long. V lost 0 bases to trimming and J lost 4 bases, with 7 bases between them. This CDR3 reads CASSLALSYGYTF. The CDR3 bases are TGCGCCAGCAGCTTGGCCCTGTCCTATGGCTACACCTTC.

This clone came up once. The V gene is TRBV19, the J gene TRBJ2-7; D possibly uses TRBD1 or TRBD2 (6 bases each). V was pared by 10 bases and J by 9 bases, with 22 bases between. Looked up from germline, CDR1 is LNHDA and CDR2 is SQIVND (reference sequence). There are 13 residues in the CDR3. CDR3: CATAGSDRKLQYF. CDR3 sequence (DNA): TGTGCCACAGCGGGTTCCGACAGGAAACTGCAGTACTTC.

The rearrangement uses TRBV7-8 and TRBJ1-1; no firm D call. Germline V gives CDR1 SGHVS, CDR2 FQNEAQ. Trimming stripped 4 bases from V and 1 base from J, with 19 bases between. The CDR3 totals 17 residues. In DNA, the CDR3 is TGTGCCAGCAGCTCCCTCCCCGGGTTAGGAGCGAACACTGAAGCTTTCTTT. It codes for CASSSLPGLGANTEAFF.

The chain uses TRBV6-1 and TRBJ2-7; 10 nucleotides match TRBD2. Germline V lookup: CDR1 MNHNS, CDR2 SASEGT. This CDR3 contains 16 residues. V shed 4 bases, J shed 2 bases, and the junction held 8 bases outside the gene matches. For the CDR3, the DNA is TGTGCCAGCAGTGGGGGGCTAGCGGGGGTTGCCTACGAGCAGTACTTC. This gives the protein CASSGGLAGVAYEQYF.

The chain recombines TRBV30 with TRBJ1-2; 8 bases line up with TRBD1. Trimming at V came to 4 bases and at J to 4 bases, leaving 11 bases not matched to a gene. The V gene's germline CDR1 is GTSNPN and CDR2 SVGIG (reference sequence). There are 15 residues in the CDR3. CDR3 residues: CAWIRGRGRSYGYTF. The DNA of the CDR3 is TGTGCCTGGATTCGGGGCAGGGGGCGGTCCTATGGCTACACCTTC.

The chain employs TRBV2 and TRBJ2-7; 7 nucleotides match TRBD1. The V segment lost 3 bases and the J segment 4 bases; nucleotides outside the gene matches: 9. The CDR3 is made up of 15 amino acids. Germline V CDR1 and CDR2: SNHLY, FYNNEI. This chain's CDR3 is CASSEYRQGQYEQYF. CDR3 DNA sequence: TGTGCCAGCAGTGAGTATAGACAGGGTCAGTACGAGCAGTACTTC.

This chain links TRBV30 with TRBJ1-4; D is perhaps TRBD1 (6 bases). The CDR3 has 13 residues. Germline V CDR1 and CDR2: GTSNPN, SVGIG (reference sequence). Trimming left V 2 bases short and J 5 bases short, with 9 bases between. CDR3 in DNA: TGTGCCTGGAGTCGTCAGGGGAATGAAAAACTGTTTTTT. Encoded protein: CAWSRQGNEKLFF.